The 14 T cell receptor beta chains listed next were all sequenced from one sample in a study of T cells in Graves' hyperthyroidism and ophthalmopathy. RNA transcripts were the template for amplifying TCR beta CDR3 regions. TCR CDR3 underwent first-round RT-PCR with the HTBI primer set. A single record per CDR3 protein comes from TCRdb applying MiXCR to the multiplex PCR reads. The sample lists approximately 690,000 distinct CDR3 sequences, less than 25% occurring once. The material sequenced was blood. These receptors came from a man aged 25 to 40 with Graves' ophthalmopathy.

V and J are TRBV15 and TRBJ2-7; D unclear. CDR3 size: 12 residues. V dropped 0 bases and J dropped 6 bases, with 6 bases sitting between them. CDR1 LNHNV and CDR2 YYDKDF come from the germline V gene (reference sequence). CDR3 nucleotide sequence: TGTGCCACCAGCAGAGATACGAGCGAGCAGTACTTC. It yields the protein CATSRDTSEQYF.

The gene calls are TRBV15 and TRBJ2-1; D unclear. The CDR3 length is 13 residues. Per germline, CDR1 LNHNV and CDR2 YYDKDF (reference sequence). Trimming removed 1 base at V and 3 bases at J, with 4 bases between. The CDR3 bases are TGTGCCACCAGCAGAGGTATCTACAATGAGCAGTTCTTC. Amino acids: CATSRGIYNEQFF. Full variable domain (missing parts from reference TRBV15 and TRBJ2-1): DAMVIQNPRYQVTQFGKPVTLSCSQTLNHNVMYWYQQKSSQAPKLLFHYYDKDFNNEADTPDNFQSRRPNTSFCFLDIRSPGLGDTAMYLCATSRGIYNEQFFGPGTRLTVL.

In its sample, this clonotype was seen many times. The chain employs TRBV28 and TRBJ1-1, with no clear D. V was pared by 3 bases and J by 4 bases, with 12 bases between. Germline CDR1 and CDR2: MDHEN and SYDVKM. The CDR3 loop spans 14 amino acids. This CDR3 reads CASSFPGEATEAFF. The CDR3 DNA sequence: TGTGCCAGCAGTTTCCCCGGGGAAGCCACTGAAGCTTTCTTT.

This rearrangement joins TRBV9 to TRBJ2-7; D possibly corresponds to TRBD1 (6 bases). The germline V and J ends were trimmed by 0 bases and 0 bases, with 7 bases remaining between them. Germline V gene data show CDR1 as SGDLS and CDR2 as YYNGEE. There are 14 residues in the CDR3. CDR3 in amino acids: CASSVGQDSYEQYF. The CDR3 DNA reads as TGTGCCAGCAGCGTAGGACAGGACTCCTACGAGCAGTACTTC.

The table lists this clonotype with many counts. The chain is built from TRBV7-9 and TRBJ1-1; D is undetermined. The V end lost 0 bases, the J end lost 10 bases, and 12 bases lay between the germline ends. The CDR3 contains 13 residues. Per the germline V gene, CDR1 is SEHNR and CDR2 is FQNEAQ (reference sequence). Here the CDR3 DNA reads TGTGCCAGCAGCTTAGCTTTGGCCCCGAGAGCTTTCTTT. Amino acid sequence: CASSLALAPRAFF.

This clonotype was detected many times. CDR3 sequence reads: CAWSQGTASGYTF. CDR3 coding DNA: TGTGCCTGGAGTCAGGGGACGGCCTCTGGCTACACCTTC. The genes are TRBV30 and TRBJ1-2; TRBD1 is a possible D gene (6 bases). The CDR3 extends over 13 amino acids. Trimming took 2 bases from V and 7 from J, leaving 14 bases between them. Germline values: CDR1 GTSNPN, CDR2 SVGIG (reference sequence).

The chain recombines TRBV6-2 or TRBV6-3 with TRBJ2-3, with D possibly being TRBD2 (6 bases). V was pared by 6 bases and J by 1 base, with 14 bases between. CDR3 length: 15 residues. Germline lookup yields CDR1 MNHEY and CDR2 SVGEGT. The CDR3 nucleotides read TGTGCCAGCAGGGGGGGACGGGGAGGCACAGATACGCAGTATTTT. Amino acid sequence: CASRGGRGGTDTQYF.

The rearrangement joins TRBV25-1 to TRBJ2-5; D perhaps matches TRBD2 (5 bases). The CDR3 totals 15 residues. Trimming removed 2 bases from V and 7 bases from J, with 17 bases in between. In germline, CDR1 is MGHDK, CDR2 SYGVNS. The CDR3 DNA reads as TGTGCCAGCAGTGAAGAGGGCGGACGGGCGTGGACCCAGTACTTC. Translation: CASSEEGGRAWTQYF. Based on the CDR3 plus reference TRBV25-1 and TRBJ2-5, the full variable domain is EADIYQTPRYLVIGTGKKITLECSQTMGHDKMYWYQQDPGMELHLIHYSYGVNSTEKGDLSSESTVSRIRTEHFPLTLESARPSHTSQYLCASSEEGGRAWTQYFGPGTRLLVL.

This clonotype was observed a handful of times. J is TRBJ2-3 and V is TRBV29-1, with a possible D match to TRBD2 (6 bases). The CDR3 contains 13 residues. Trimming removed 3 bases from V and 2 bases from J, with 9 bases in between. Germline values: CDR1 SQVTM, CDR2 ANQGSEA. CDR3: CSVEGLLTDTQYF. The CDR3 DNA sequence: TGCAGCGTTGAGGGACTCCTCACAGATACGCAGTATTTT.

For this clonotype: Just one base apart from a much larger clone, this may be a read error. The chain recombines TRBV6-1 with TRBJ2-5; D perhaps matches TRBD1 (5 bases). The CDR3 runs 15 residues. Germline loops: CDR1 MNHNS, CDR2 SASEGT. Deletions cut 5 bases from V and 5 bases from J, with 18 bases between. CDR3 DNA: TGTGCCAGCAGTCGCCGGGTCAGGGTTACGGAGACCCAGTACTTC. It translates to CASSRRVRVTETQYF.

This chain uses TRBV29-1 with TRBJ2-5; possibly TRBD1 for D (6 bases). The CDR3 is 17 residues long. The V end was cut by 2 bases, the J end by 7 bases, with 26 bases between. Germline V lookup: CDR1 SQVTM, CDR2 ANQGSEA. CDR3 DNA sequence: TGCAGCGTTGAACTCGGTAGACCGCAGGGGAACGGAGGGACCCAGTACTTC. It encodes CSVELGRPQGNGGTQYF.

This clonotype occurred many times. The CDR3 DNA sequence: TGTGCCAGCAGTTTAAGTCAATCCTACAATGAGCAGTTCTTC. The encoded protein is CASSLSQSYNEQFF. V usage is TRBV28 and J usage is TRBJ2-1; no clear D gene. The germline V and J ends were trimmed by 2 bases and 1 base, with 6 bases remaining between them. This CDR3 has 14 amino acids. Germline V CDR1 and CDR2: MDHEN, SYDVKM.

In its sample, this clonotype was seen many times. V gene TRBV18 combines with J gene TRBJ1-1; 10 positions agree with TRBD1. The CDR3 runs 14 residues. CDR1 is KGHSH, CDR2 LQKENI, per germline. J was trimmed by 1 base and V by 8 bases; bases with no gene match: 4. CDR3 protein: CASDRTGGNTEAFF. The DNA of the CDR3 is TGTGCCAGCGACCGGACAGGGGGGAACACTGAAGCTTTCTTT.

This clonotype has a count of ten or more. V is TRBV20-1 and J is TRBJ2-2; 9 bases match TRBD2. The V gene end was trimmed by 4 bases and the J gene end by 6 bases; junction bases not matched to a gene: 6. Germline CDR1 is DFQATT and CDR2 is SNEGSKA (reference sequence). The CDR3 spans 14 residues. The CDR3 sequence: CSAKGGRGSGELFF. CDR3 DNA: TGCAGTGCTAAGGGCGGGAGGGGATCCGGGGAGCTGTTTTTT.